One and the same sample provided the 5 T cell receptor beta chains below, sequenced in a study of shared T cell receptors in the human thymus (dated by TCRdb to about 2021). Receptor amplification or capture employed the immunoSEQ multiplex PCR assay. TCRdb holds this immuneACCESS table with in-frame rearrangements only. Some clones are missing; in checked studies, unresolved V genes explain under half, and the rest has no known cause. Counted in this sample were hundreds of thousands of clones; 70% to 90% of them appeared once. 0.0095% to 0.013% of the sample goes to the ten largest clones. This sample was also put to use in a study of human thymus T cells.

Sequencing was performed on thymocytes. These receptors all stem from a girl under two years old with a congenital heart defect. Donor details come from another sample of the same person, matched by shared clones.

The rearrangement joins TRBV4-1 to TRBJ1-4, with 9 bases matching TRBD1. V was clipped by 6 bases and J by 2 bases; unmatched bases: 19. The length of the CDR3 is 20 residues. CDR1 is MGHRA and CDR2 is YSYEKL in the germline V gene. CDR3 in DNA: TGCGCCAGCAGACATAACTCAAACTCCCACAGGGGGCGTACTAATGAAAAACTGTTTTTT. Protein: CASRHNSNSHRGRTNEKLFF.

The DNA for the CDR3 is TGTGCCAGCAGTTACAGGAGTTTGGGTCTTGATACGCAGTATTTT. Translation gives CASSYRSLGLDTQYF. The chain employs TRBV6-5 and TRBJ2-3; D unresolved. V dropped 2 bases and J dropped 6 bases, with 15 bases sitting between them. Germline V lookup: CDR1 MNHEY, CDR2 SVGAGI. The CDR3 is 15 residues long.

The V gene is TRBV4-3, the J gene TRBJ1-2, with no clear D. The CDR3 consists of 13 residues. Germline V gives CDR1 LGHNA, CDR2 YSLEER. V dropped 0 bases and J dropped 3 bases, with 5 bases sitting between them. The CDR3 sequence is CASSQDPYYGYTF. As DNA, the CDR3 is TGCGCCAGCAGCCAAGACCCCTACTATGGCTACACCTTC.

The rearrangement uses TRBV6-5 and TRBJ1-2; 8 nucleotides align to TRBD1. CDR1 and CDR2 (germline): MNHEY, SVGAGI. Trimming at V came to 7 bases and at J to 6 bases, leaving 10 bases not matched to a gene. The CDR3 is 14 residues long. The CDR3 nucleotides read TGTGCCAGCACGCCGGGACAGGCCTTAGATGGCTACACCTTC. Amino acid sequence: CASTPGQALDGYTF.

The chain recombines TRBV7-8 with TRBJ2-7; a weak D match, TRBD1 (7 bases). The CDR3 spans 15 residues. V lost 5 bases to trimming and J lost 2 bases, with 16 bases between them. Germline V gene sequence: CDR1 SGHVS, CDR2 FQNEAQ. The CDR3 is CASSQKAGQPYEQYF. The CDR3, as DNA: TGTGCCAGCAGCCAAAAGGCGGGACAGCCCTACGAGCAGTACTTC. Combining the CDR3 with reference TRBV7-8 and TRBJ2-7 gives the whole variable domain GAGVSQSPRYKVAKRGQDVALRCDPISGHVSLFWYQQALGQGPEFLTYFQNEAQLDKSGLPSDRFFAERPEGSVSTLKIQRTQQEDSAVYLCASSQKAGQPYEQYFGPGTRLTVT.